Sequencing of this T cell receptor beta chain was carried out in a study of blood T cell repertoires in COVID-19 (dated by TCRdb to about 2020). Study-wide context: Samples from collaborators originated in the United States, Italy and Spain and spanned both the acute and convalescent phases of COVID-19. The prospective study material was composed of cDNA or gDNA derived from T cells, B-cell-depleted T cells, or PBMCs. Subjects who had been exposed to COVID-19, were actively infected with it, or had recovered from it provided the deeply sampled blood TCRbeta repertoires that made up the dataset. A freely available public database, intended as a resource for researchers studying the immune response to SARS-CoV-2, is where the repertoires were released. The samples were drawn from two sources: the first 160 participants of the ongoing ImmuneRACE study, and 1,200 or so subjects contributed by 6 global collaborators. The sample metadata nearly always contained a de-identified subject ID, COVID-19 status, age in years and sex. Where HLA class I and class II types were available, the types were taken from metadata supplied by the sample provider, not from assay-based typing. Broader findings and caveats from the paper: Clinical and demographic metadata were provided uncurated, with the amount varying by source and participant.

Note on this clone: This receptor's antigen is unknown. No per-base quality is available; no much larger clone lies one base away.

Whole blood was collected in K2EDTA tubes by collaborating institutions according to the institutions' own protocols. Collaborator samples were shipped for TCRbeta analysis as frozen whole blood, isolated PBMCs, or DNA extracted from either sample type. The germline V gene yields SGHDN for CDR1 and FVKESK for CDR2. From its cysteine to its phenylalanine, the CDR3 spans 15 amino acids. Solely the CDR3 DNA is kept, with 45 bases framed from the first base. At the junction V is shortened by 1 base and J by 1 base, with 10 bases in between. TCRbeta CDR3 regions were amplified from genomic DNA using the immunoSEQ Assay, a bias-controlled multiplex PCR. Concerning the study's data processing: Nucleated cell counts per sample were estimated from amplification of reference gene primers within the assay. To quantify the absolute abundance of each unique TCRbeta CDR3 rearrangement, sequence reads were collapsed and filtered. For each sample, productive Simpson clonality was calculated as the square root of Simpson's diversity index across productive rearrangements. As stored in TCRdb, this immuneACCESS dataset retains in-frame rearrangements with V and J assigned. A fraction of the clones does not appear; measured against another copy, unresolved V genes explain less than half of the discrepancy, and the remainder lacks a known reason. The V and J calls and the clone size are those of that table, but D and trimming were determined from the DNA. In all, the sample holds 150,000 to 200,000 clones, and around nine tenths of those were seen once. Together, the top ten hold 15% to 20% of the sample.

This chain is built from TRBV14 and TRBJ1-1; 6 matching bases give a weak D call of TRBD1. The sequenced sample consisted of peripheral blood. This receptor was taken from a man aged 55-75 years with active or convalescent COVID-19. The CDR3 region reads CASSQGARGNTEAFF. The nucleotide sequence reads TGTGCCAGCAGCCAAGGTGCCAGGGGGAACACTGAAGCTTTCTTT.